This TCR beta chain is from a study of T cell responses to AZD1222 COVID-19 vaccine. Generated by immunoSEQ multiplex PCR, the TCRdb table keeps only in-frame clones and is missing some. The sample lists some 120,000 clones, about nine tenths occurring once. The CDR3 is 13 amino acids. Germline CDR1 reads MNHEY; CDR2 reads SVGAGI. Trimming stripped 6 bases from V and 7 bases from J, with 12 bases between. On this clone: Its target is unknown.

Findings and caveats of the study: The peak T cell response came first, and repertoires were sampled only after it.

The source of this sequence is an adult in good health. This rearrangement joins TRBV6-5 to TRBJ1-4, with D perhaps matching TRBD1 (6 bases). The material sequenced was peripheral blood, taken on day 0 of AZD1222 vaccination. The CDR3 here is CASRPGTSEKLFF. The CDR3 DNA is TGTGCCAGCAGGCCCGGGACAAGTGAAAAACTGTTTTTT.